This TCR beta chain was found in a study of human T cells and chemical hapten exposure. Via MiXCR, TCRdb re-called the RACE reads, giving one row per CDR3 protein. The sample has approximately 82,000 distinct CDR3 sequences; about 12% are singletons. This clonotype turned up a few times. Time point here: patch test 1, 2 weeks after DPC sensitization. Treatment here: therapeutic diphenylcyclopropenone sensitization with weekly scalp DPC. The CDR3 is 18 residues long. The V end lost 1 base, the J end lost 0 bases, and 18 bases lay between the germline ends. The genes are TRBV12-3 or TRBV12-4 and TRBJ1-1, with D perhaps matching TRBD1 (5 bases). The sequenced sample was whole blood, obtained in connection with sensitization to the hapten diphenylcyclopropenone (DPC). The receptor comes from a woman in her fifties or sixties with alopecia areata. Some clones in this sample may be carry-over from other donors' samples. The CDR3 is CASSLVSGGALMNTEAFF. The CDR3 DNA sequence: TGTGCCAGCAGTTTAGTCTCCGGGGGAGCCCTAATGAACACTGAAGCTTTCTTT.